This T cell receptor beta chain comes out of a study of blood T cell repertoires in COVID-19. Study-wide context: Sources were T cells, B-cell-depleted T cells, or PBMCs; the material itself was cDNA or gDNA.

Generated by immunoSEQ multiplex PCR, the TCRdb table keeps only in-frame clones and is missing some. The repertoire has 65,000 or so clones, roughly four fifths of them found once; the top ten carry about 0.8%. Trimming took off 2 bases at V and 8 bases at J, with 18 bases between the two ends. The germline CDR1 and CDR2 sequences are WNHNN and SYGVQD (reference sequence). This CDR3 has 15 amino acids. The sequencing sample was made of peripheral blood. This rearrangement joins TRBV10-1 to TRBJ2-5; D possibly corresponds to TRBD2 (5 bases). The TCR was taken from a woman in her seventies with acute or convalescent COVID-19. The CDR3 DNA follows: TGCGCCAGCAGTGAGGTTTCAGGCACGGGATATACCCAGTACTTC. As protein: CASSEVSGTGYTQYF.